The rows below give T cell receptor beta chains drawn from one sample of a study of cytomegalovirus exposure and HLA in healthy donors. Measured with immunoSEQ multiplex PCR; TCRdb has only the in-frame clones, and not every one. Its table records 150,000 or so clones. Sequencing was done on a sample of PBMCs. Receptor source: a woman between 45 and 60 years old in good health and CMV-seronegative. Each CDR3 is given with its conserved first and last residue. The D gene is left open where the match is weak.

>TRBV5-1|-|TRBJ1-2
CASSLASSGPRYGYTF
TGCGCCAGCAGCTTGGCCTCTTCAGGTCCACGCTATGGCTACACCTTC
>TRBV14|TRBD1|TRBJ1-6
CASSQEQGGDSPLHF
TGTGCCAGCAGCCAAGAGCAGGGGGGAGATTCACCCCTCCACTTT
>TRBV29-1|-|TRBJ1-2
CSVRVTGSYGYTF
TGCAGCGTTCGTGTCACAGGGAGCTATGGCTACACCTTC
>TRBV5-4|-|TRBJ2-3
CASSLVGAGDTQYF
TGTGCCAGCAGCTTGGTGGGTGCGGGAGATACGCAGTATTTT
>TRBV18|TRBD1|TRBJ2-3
CASSPGQGARNTQYF
TGTGCCAGCTCACCAGGACAGGGGGCACGAAATACGCAGTATTTT
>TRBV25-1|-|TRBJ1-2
CASRDSLYGGYTF
TGTGCCAGCAGAGACAGTCTCTATGGGGGCTACACCTTC
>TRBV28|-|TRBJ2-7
CASSFNPRANRYEQYF
TGTGCCAGCAGTTTTAATCCCCGAGCAAACCGTTACGAGCAGTACTTC
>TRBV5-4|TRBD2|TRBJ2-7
CASSLGGLALGYEQYF
TGTGCCAGCAGCTTGGGGGGACTAGCGCTTGGCTACGAGCAGTACTTC
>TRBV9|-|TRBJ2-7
CASSARDIGPYEQYF
TGTGCCAGCAGCGCCCGGGACATCGGGCCGTACGAGCAGTACTTC
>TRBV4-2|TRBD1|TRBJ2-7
CASSQASGDRGQEQYF
TGTGCCAGCAGCCAGGCATCAGGGGACAGGGGGCAAGAGCAGTACTTC
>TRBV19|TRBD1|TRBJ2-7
CASSTQGIQDSYEQYF
TGTGCCAGTAGTACACAGGGGATACAAGATTCCTACGAGCAGTACTTC
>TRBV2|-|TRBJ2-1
CASSGEAASYNEQFF
TGTGCCAGCAGTGGGGAGGCGGCATCCTACAATGAGCAGTTCTTC
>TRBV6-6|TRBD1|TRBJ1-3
CASSYRGGSEAIYF
TGTGCCAGCAGTTACAGAGGGGGCTCGGAAGCCATATATTTT
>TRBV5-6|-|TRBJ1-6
CASSFGGRIYNSPLHF
TGTGCCAGCAGCTTCGGGGGGAGGATCTATAATTCACCCCTCCACTTT
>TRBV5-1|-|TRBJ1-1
CASSLGQRNTEAFF
TGCGCCAGCAGCTTGGGACAGAGGAACACTGAAGCTTTCTTT
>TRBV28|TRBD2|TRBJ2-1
CASLKGGLAGYNEQFF
TGTGCCAGCCTCAAAGGTGGGCTAGCGGGTTACAATGAGCAGTTCTTC
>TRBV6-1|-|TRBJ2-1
CASSEVSRYNEQFF
TGTGCCAGCAGTGAAGTATCCAGGTATAATGAGCAGTTCTTC
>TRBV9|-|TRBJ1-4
CASSVTGGNEKLFF
TGTGCCAGCAGCGTGACGGGTGGAAATGAAAAACTGTTTTTT
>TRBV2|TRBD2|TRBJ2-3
CASTWGLAGADTQYF
TGTGCCAGCACCTGGGGACTAGCGGGAGCAGATACGCAGTATTTT
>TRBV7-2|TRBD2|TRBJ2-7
CASSFLAGGPYEQYF
TGTGCCAGCAGCTTTCTAGCGGGAGGGCCCTACGAGCAGTACTTC
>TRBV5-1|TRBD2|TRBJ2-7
CASSVLAGGTYEQYF
TGCGCCAGCAGCGTGTTAGCGGGGGGAACCTACGAGCAGTACTTC
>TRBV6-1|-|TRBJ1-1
CASSEVVVKSSAFF
TGTGCCAGCAGTGAAGTGGTAGTGAAGTCTTCGGCTTTCTTT
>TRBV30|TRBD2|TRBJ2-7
CAGSGTSGRKYEQYF
TGTGCCGGGAGTGGGACTAGCGGGAGGAAATACGAGCAGTACTTC
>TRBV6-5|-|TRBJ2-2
CGINREVTGELFF
TGTGGAATTAACAGGGAAGTCACCGGGGAGCTGTTTTTT
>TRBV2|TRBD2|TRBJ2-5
CAMHPTGLAGGTSQETQYF
TGTGCTATGCACCCCACGGGACTAGCGGGGGGTACCTCCCAAGAGACCCAGTACTTC
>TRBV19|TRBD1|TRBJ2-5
CASRPQGSRETQYF
TGTGCCAGTAGACCACAGGGGAGTCGGGAGACCCAGTACTTC
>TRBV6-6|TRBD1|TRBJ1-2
CASSRDRNYGYTF
TGTGCCAGCAGCCGGGACAGAAACTATGGCTACACCTTC
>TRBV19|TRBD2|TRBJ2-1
CASSAGVSYNEQFF
TGTGCCAGTAGTGCGGGGGTTTCCTACAATGAGCAGTTCTTC